Given below is one TCR beta chain in context. This sample stems from a study of blood T cell repertoires in COVID-19. Overall study: The cDNA or gDNA used as material had been derived from T cells, B-cell-depleted T cells, or PBMCs.

Sequencing was performed with immunoSEQ multiplex PCR; in TCRdb, only in-frame clones are kept and a portion is missing. Of tens of thousands of clones in the sample, around 92% were seen once. The CDR3 is 14 amino acids. Trimming cost V 2 bases and J 0 bases, with 8 bases left between them. The germline CDR1 and CDR2 sequences are KGHSH and LQKENI. The chain links TRBV18 to TRBJ2-7; D gene ambiguous. Sequenced: peripheral blood. The receptor comes from a human donor with active COVID-19. The donor label of this sample is uncertain. CDR3 loop: CASSPWQDSYEQYF. The CDR3 nucleotides are TGTGCCAGCTCACCATGGCAGGACTCCTACGAGCAGTACTTC. The full variable domain, its missing parts supplied by reference TRBV18 and TRBJ2-7, is NAGVMQNPRHLVRRRGQEARLRCSPMKGHSHVYWYRQLPEEGLKFMVYLQKENIIDESGMPKERFSAEFPKEGPSILRIQQVVRGDSAAYFCASSPWQDSYEQYFGPGTRLTVT.